The sample holds many counts of the clone carrying this T cell receptor beta chain. Its target is not known. The CDR3 consists of 15 residues. Trimming removed 1 base at V and 2 bases at J, with 12 bases between. Germline V lookup: CDR1 DFQATT, CDR2 SNEGSKA (reference sequence). This record comes from a study of CD8 T cells in ankylosing spondylitis. TCRdb recomputed calls from the 5' RACE reads with MiXCR, one row per CDR3 protein. The repertoire holds some 800,000 distinct CDR3 sequences, with roughly 12% as singletons. Notes on the study in general: What seemed typical of ankylosing spondylitis blood was a TCR beta motif built from about eight highly homologous variants.

Sequencing was carried out using blood, either unsorted or a sorted T cell fraction (not recorded which). The chain combines TRBV20-1 with TRBJ1-5; D not certain. The clonotype originates from a male donor with ankylosing spondylitis. The CDR3 coding sequence is TGCAGTGCTAGAGGGCGGTTGAGTGGCAATCAGCCCCAGCATTTT. Translation gives CSARGRLSGNQPQHF.